This T cell receptor beta chain was profiled in a study of blood T cells in healthy people across ages. A second PCR, run for roughly 7 to 12 cycles, used a sample-barcoded 5' primer plus a J-beta primer mix. All samples gave at least 3 million CDR3-containing paired-end reads. TCRdb reanalysed the 5' RACE reads using MiXCR and keeps one entry per CDR3 protein. The repertoire has about 620,000 distinct CDR3 sequences, about 21% of them found once; the top ten carry about 3.6%. This clonotype was seen a few times. Its antigen is unidentified. Extractions gave at least 6 micrograms of total RNA per sample. General study results and limits: It was the long-lived donors that had more naive CD4+ cells and higher diversity than aged donors.

The CDR3 has 14 residues. Germline lookup yields CDR1 SGHTA and CDR2 FQGTGA. The sample comprised blood. The chain employs TRBV7-3 and TRBJ2-5; TRBD2 matches at 11 bases. With the DNA end fitting TRBJ2-1 better, the J assignment may be wrong. The sequence came from a man in his 70s in good health. The CDR3 DNA is TGTGCCAGCAGCTTAAGACTAGCGGGGAATGAGCAGTTCTTC. Translating it yields CASSLRLAGNEQFF.